This entry lists 8 T cell receptor beta chains sequenced from one sample in a study of T-cell memory formation after mild COVID-19. MiXCR, run by TCRdb on the 5' RACE reads, gives a single entry per CDR3 protein. The table has about 410,000 distinct CDR3 sequences, around 22% seen once. The sample comprised PBMCs or a T cell subset sorted from them (not recorded which). Receptors were obtained from an adult woman who had mild COVID-19 (a few samples of this study predate the infection). Cell type and time point are not known.

This chain links TRBV6-5 with TRBJ1-4, with TRBD1 identical over 8 bases. The CDR3 is 15 residues long. V lost 3 bases, J lost 3 bases, and 3 bases stayed unmatched. Germline loops: CDR1 MNHEY, CDR2 SVGAGI. The CDR3 DNA sequence: TGTGCCAGCAGTTATCAGGGGGCGGCTAATGAAAAACTGTTTTTT. Its protein product is CASSYQGAANEKLFF.

This clonotype was seen only a few times. The rearrangement uses TRBV24-1 and TRBJ1-1, with a possible D match to TRBD1 (6 bases). This CDR3 is built from 14 residues. Germline CDR1 and CDR2: KGHDR and SFDVKD. Trimming removed 5 bases at V and 1 base at J, with 10 bases between. The CDR3 loop reads CATSGGHTNTEAFF. The CDR3 DNA is TGTGCCACCAGTGGGGGACATACGAACACTGAAGCTTTCTTT.

The chain couples TRBV5-1 to TRBJ2-7; D possibly matches TRBD1 or TRBD2 (5 bases each). The CDR3 totals 14 residues. Germline loops: CDR1 SGHRS, CDR2 YFSETQ. With 3 bases removed from V and 9 bases from J, the gap between germline ends came to 19 bases. CDR3: CASSWDPFTPGQYF. DNA of the CDR3: TGCGCCAGCAGCTGGGACCCCTTCACACCCGGGCAGTACTTC.

This clonotype was counted only a few times. The chain is built from TRBV20-1 and TRBJ1-2; 9 nucleotides line up with TRBD1. The CDR3 totals 14 residues. Trimming took 4 bases from V and 7 from J; bases not matched to a gene: 10. The germline gives CDR1 DFQATT, CDR2 SNEGSKA (reference sequence). CDR3 protein: CSATKSTGGGGYTF. In DNA, the CDR3 is TGCAGTGCTACCAAATCGACAGGGGGAGGTGGCTACACCTTC.

The chain is built from TRBV2 and TRBJ1-2; D unclear. V lost 8 bases and J lost 4, with 20 bases in between. Germline V gene lookup returns CDR1 SNHLY and CDR2 FYNNEI. The CDR3 runs 15 residues. The CDR3 DNA reads TGTGCCAGCGAAGACCACGGGGTGAAGACCTATGGCTACACCTTC. This translates into CASEDHGVKTYGYTF.

This clonotype was found once. V is TRBV15 and J is TRBJ2-1; D not certain. CDR3 length: 14 residues. The germline CDR1 and CDR2 sequences are LNHNV and YYDKDF (reference sequence). Between the trimmed V and J ends, which lost 1 base and 4 bases, there was a span of 8 bases. Written as DNA, the CDR3 is TGTGCCACCAGCAGAGGACAAAATTACAATGAGCAGTTCTTC. Translating gives CATSRGQNYNEQFF.

There are a few counts of this clonotype. This chain connects TRBV20-1 to TRBJ2-5, with D perhaps assigned TRBD1 or TRBD2 (6 bases each). The V and J ends lost 0 bases and 4 bases respectively, with 18 bases between them. Germline V gives CDR1 DFQATT, CDR2 SNEGSKA (reference sequence). CDR3 length: 16 amino acids. The CDR3 DNA is TGCAGTGCTAGAGATCTAGGGGGGCGGGTCGGAGAGACCCAGTACTTC. This gives the protein CSARDLGGRVGETQYF.

This clonotype occurred many times. The chain uses TRBV12-3 or TRBV12-4 and TRBJ1-5; D unresolved. Deletions cut 8 bases from V and 5 bases from J, with 10 bases between. The CDR3 covers 12 residues. This CDR3 is CASSIGYQPQHF. Written as DNA, the CDR3 is TGTGCCAGCTCTATCGGTTATCAGCCCCAGCATTTT.